The present T cell receptor beta chain was sequenced within a study of shared clonotypes between healthy human individuals. Assay used: immunoSEQ multiplex PCR; TCRdb lists only in-frame clones, some missing. The table has 2 million to 2.5 million clones, approximately 95% seen once. Splitting the CD4+ cells yielded a CD45RA+ naive subset and a CD45RA-negative memory subset. From germline, CDR1 is SGHDT and CDR2 YYEEEE. The junction had 10 bases not matched to a gene; V was cut back by 4 bases and J by 13 bases. The CDR3 is made up of 12 amino acids. The chain is built from TRBV5-6 and TRBJ1-2; 7 nucleotides align to TRBD1. The sequenced sample was naive CD4+ T cells from PBMCs. The subset denotes: CD45RA+ positively selected. This TCR was sampled from a man younger than 35 in good health. Some clones in this sample may be carry-over from other donors' samples. The CDR3 here is CASSIRDSGGTF. The CDR3 nucleotides read TGTGCCAGCAGCATCCGGGACAGCGGCGGCACCTTC.